This is a list of T cell receptor beta chains from one sample in a study of control samples from healthy donors and cancer patients. Generated by immunoSEQ multiplex PCR, the TCRdb table keeps only in-frame clones and is missing some. The table records about 86,000 clones, about 89% of them present only once. Sequencing was performed on PBMCs. These receptors all stem from a woman aged 50 to 60 with colorectal cancer. CDR3s leave out the opening cysteine and the closing phenylalanine or tryptophan. The order of the fields is CDR3 length, J gene, V gene, CDR3 protein.

>14|TRBJ2-1|TRBV7-6
ASSSGTSGGRGEQF
>14|TRBJ1-2|TRBV4-1
ASSQVQDRALYGYT
>14|TRBJ1-1|TRBV28
ASIPLRQGLNTEAF
>13|TRBJ2-3|TRBV18
ASSPRSVATDTQY
>12|TRBJ1-6|TRBV28
ASSPDAGNSPLH
>14|TRBJ2-1|TRBV6-2/TRBV6-3
ASSYWGEGLYNEQF
>12|TRBJ1-5|TRBV6-9
ASPNQGVGQPQH
>13|TRBJ2-5|TRBV15
ATSTDREGWETQY
>15|TRBJ1-1|TRBV7-9
ASSLGGTGATNTEAF
>12|TRBJ2-2|TRBV6-5
ASTQDRVPGELF
>13|TRBJ2-3|TRBV28
ASSFRGDFTDTQY
>13|TRBJ2-3|TRBV7-7
ASSSGLASTDTQY
>12|TRBJ2-1|TRBV7-9
ASRLMDRYNEQF
>12|TRBJ1-2|TRBV27
ASRAITGSYGYT
>11|TRBJ1-1|TRBV5-6
ASSLWRESEAF
>11|TRBJ1-5|TRBV28
ASSSGQNQPQH
>11|TRBJ1-6|TRBV6-5
ASSWDRGSPLH
>12|TRBJ1-3|TRBV9
ASSPQGSGNTIY
>12|TRBJ1-1|TRBV7-2
ASSLEGVWTEAF
>12|TRBJ1-2|TRBV14
ASSVAGFDYGYT
>12|TRBJ2-1|TRBV19
ASSPATSYNEQF
>11|TRBJ1-1|TRBV7-8
ASSLTVNTEAF
>12|TRBJ2-3|TRBV23-1
ASSHSGHPDTQY
>13|TRBJ1-6|TRBV18
ASSPPGLGSSPLH
>12|TRBJ2-1|TRBV30
AWSVPPRAHEQF
>13|TRBJ1-2|TRBV6-1
ASSEEDYFYYGYT
>12|TRBJ1-2|TRBV9
ASSAGQLNYGYT
>15|TRBJ1-3|TRBV4-1
ASSQDLGGRSGNTIY
>17|TRBJ1-5|TRBV6-2/TRBV6-3
ASSPWTGRVDDSNQPQH
>13|TRBJ1-1|TRBV3-1/TRBV3-2
ASSQYGAMNTEAF
>9|TRBJ2-1|TRBV6-2/TRBV6-3
ASSPSGKQF
>12|TRBJ1-5|TRBV27
ASAEGYSNQPQH
>12|TRBJ1-1|TRBV28
ASSLGPLRGGAF
>12|TRBJ1-2|TRBV6-5
ASRDLTRAGGYT
>12|TRBJ2-2|TRBV2
ASRGDSNTGELF
>11|TRBJ1-2|TRBV15
ATSRPQMGGYT
>16|TRBJ2-1|TRBV27
ASSYLFSGAGSYNEQF
>11|TRBJ1-2|TRBV5-5
ASRTGADYGYT
>14|TRBJ1-5|TRBV4-2
ASSQDLVSNSQPQH
>11|TRBJ2-3|TRBV5-1
ASSLEGTDTQY
>11|TRBJ1-1|TRBV12-3/TRBV12-4
ASSLEEATEAF
>12|TRBJ1-5|TRBV18
ASSPVPSNQPQH
>9|TRBJ1-1|TRBV2
ASSEATKAF
>13|TRBJ1-1|TRBV6-5
ASSPPQWLNTEAF
>14|TRBJ1-4|TRBV18
ASSKGQGATNEKLF
>12|TRBJ1-1|TRBV6-6
ASSPGQGWTEAF